Following are 21 T cell receptor beta chains from one sample sequenced in a study of identical twins. MiXCR was run by TCRdb on the 5' RACE reads, yielding one entry per CDR3 protein. The sample yields approximately 600,000 distinct CDR3 sequences, roughly 6.6% seen once. The same specimen was also included in a second study, on yellow fever vaccine responses in identical twins.

The specimen was PBMCs. Source of these receptors: a woman under 30 in good health.

This clonotype occurred a few times. The V gene is TRBV5-5, the J gene TRBJ1-3; no definite D call. The CDR3 covers 16 residues. With 5 bases removed from V and 4 bases from J, the gap between germline ends came to 19 bases. Germline V gene data show CDR1 as SGHKS and CDR2 as YYEKEE (reference sequence). The CDR3 loop is CASRSQPGLEGNTIYF. CDR3 in DNA: TGTGCCAGCAGATCCCAGCCGGGCCTCGAAGGAAACACCATATATTTT. Supplemented by reference TRBV5-5 and TRBJ1-3, the full variable domain reads DAGVTQSPTHLIKTRGQQVTLRCSPISGHKSVSWYQQVLGQGPQFIFQYYEKEERGRGNFPDRFSARQFPNYSSELNVNALLLGDSALYLCASRSQPGLEGNTIYFGEGSWLTVV.

The chain employs TRBV11-2 and TRBJ2-5; no reliable D call. Trimming pared 5 bases from V and 2 bases from J, leaving 12 bases between. CDR1 is SGHAT and CDR2 is FQNNGV in the germline V gene. The CDR3 contains 14 residues. This CDR3 is CASSMRTEQETQYF. CDR3 DNA sequence: TGTGCCAGCAGCATGCGGACCGAACAAGAGACCCAGTACTTC.

This clonotype was seen at least ten times. The chain links TRBV18 to TRBJ2-4; D not resolved. Germline V gene sequence: CDR1 KGHSH, CDR2 LQKENI. The V and J ends lost 2 bases and 8 bases respectively, with 7 bases between them. The CDR3 is 12 amino acids. The CDR3 sequence is CASSPSGDIQYF. The DNA of the CDR3 is TGTGCCAGCTCACCAAGTGGAGACATTCAGTACTTC.

This clonotype turned up a few times. The V and J genes are TRBV12-5 and TRBJ2-5, with 10 bases aligning to TRBD1. With V trimmed by 6 bases and J by 4 bases, 11 bases remained unmatched. The CDR3 is 16 amino acids. Germline values: CDR1 LGHNT, CDR2 FRNRAP. CDR3 in amino acids: CASGPGPGTGVETQYF. For the CDR3, the DNA is TGTGCTAGTGGCCCGGGGCCGGGGACAGGGGTAGAGACCCAGTACTTC.

At least ten counts were recorded for this clonotype. The chain couples TRBV2 to TRBJ2-2, with TRBD2 matching 9 bases. J lost 2 bases, V lost 4 bases, and 2 bases had no gene match. The CDR3 is 15 amino acids. Germline CDR1 and CDR2: SNHLY and FYNNEI. The CDR3 DNA reads as TGTGCCAGCAGTGCGACTAGCGGCAACACCGGGGAGCTGTTTTTT. Amino acid sequence: CASSATSGNTGELFF.

This clonotype has a handful of counts. This chain links TRBV15 with TRBJ2-7, with D uncertain. V was pared by 2 bases and J by 4 bases, with 6 bases between. CDR1 LNHNV and CDR2 YYDKDF come from the germline V gene (reference sequence). The CDR3 is made up of 12 amino acids. In DNA form, the CDR3 reads TGTGCCACCAGCAGATCAGGATACGAGCAGTACTTC. Translated, it gives CATSRSGYEQYF.

The CDR3 nucleotides read TGTGCCAGCAGACCCTTCAGGGCGATCCTATCAACTAATGAAAAACTGTTTTTT. Translating gives CASRPFRAILSTNEKLFF. This sequence joins TRBV6-1 and TRBJ1-4; the D gene is possibly TRBD1 (5 bases). The CDR3 sequence is 18 residues long. The germline CDR1 and CDR2 sequences are MNHNS and SASEGT. Trimming took 6 bases from V and 0 from J, leaving 20 bases between them.

The chain combines TRBV7-8 with TRBJ2-1; either TRBD1 or TRBD2 may supply D (5 bases each). This CDR3 spans 15 amino acids. Germline-derived CDR1 and CDR2 are SGHVS and FQNEAQ. Trimming took off 5 bases at V and 9 bases at J, with 20 bases between the two ends. CDR3 loop: CASSPPGPPIGEQFF. CDR3 nucleotides: TGTGCCAGCAGCCCACCGGGGCCCCCCATTGGTGAGCAGTTCTTC.

CDR3 loop: CSASDAGSTDTQYF. The CDR3 DNA reads TGCAGTGCTAGCGATGCCGGCTCCACAGATACGCAGTATTTT. The gene calls are TRBV20-1 and TRBJ2-3; no reliable D call. This CDR3 is 14 amino acids long. V was pared by 3 bases and J by 2 bases, with 12 bases between. Germline lookup yields CDR1 DFQATT and CDR2 SNEGSKA (reference sequence).

There are a few counts of this clonotype. The chain combines TRBV7-8 with TRBJ1-3; TRBD1 might be the D (5 bases). Germline V lookup: CDR1 SGHVS, CDR2 FQNEAQ. The CDR3 length is 15 residues. The ends were cut back, 1 base at V and 7 bases at J, with 14 bases in the middle. CDR3 in DNA: TGTGCCAGCAGCTTAGGGGGCTTCAACGCCAACACCATATATTTT. This codes for CASSLGGFNANTIYF.

In this sample, this clonotype turned up a few times. The rearrangement joins TRBV25-1 to TRBJ2-4; TRBD2 is a possible D gene (6 bases). Germline lookup yields CDR1 MGHDK and CDR2 SYGVNS. There are 13 residues in the CDR3. V was cut by 1 base and J by 8 bases, with 9 bases left in between. The CDR3 DNA is TGTGCCAGCAGTGAATGGGAGGAAGACATTCAGTACTTC. Protein product: CASSEWEEDIQYF.

The gene calls are TRBV20-1 and TRBJ2-1, with 9 bases fitting TRBD2. The CDR3 has 16 residues. Looked up from germline, CDR1 is DFQATT and CDR2 is SNEGSKA (reference sequence). Trimming took 1 base from V and 5 from J; bases not matched to a gene: 9. CDR3 sequence: CSARVGGVAGDNEQFF. In DNA form, the CDR3 reads TGCAGTGCTAGAGTTGGCGGGGTAGCGGGAGACAATGAGCAGTTCTTC.

This clonotype appeared many times. The rearrangement links TRBV29-1 to TRBJ2-1; D gene uncertain. The V gene lost 3 bases and the J gene lost 5 bases, with 17 bases spanning the gap. The CDR3 is made up of 15 amino acids. Per germline, CDR1 SQVTM and CDR2 ANQGSEA. The DNA for the CDR3 is TGCAGCGTTGAGAGATGGGCCCAGCAGCACAATGAGCAGTTCTTC. This translates into CSVERWAQQHNEQFF.

In its sample, this clonotype was seen a few times. The rearrangement uses TRBV7-6 and TRBJ2-5, with 10 bases lining up with TRBD2. V lost 5 bases and J lost 5; bases outside the gene matches: 17. CDR3 length: 18 amino acids. Germline lookup yields CDR1 SGHVS and CDR2 FNYEAQ. The CDR3, as DNA: TGTGCCAGCAGCCGCCCCACTAGCGGGGACAATATTCAGGAGACCCAGTACTTC. This sequence encodes CASSRPTSGDNIQETQYF.

This clonotype was seen many times. The CDR3 reads CASSHTLDKQETQYF. CDR3 bases: TGTGCCAGCAGCCACACGTTGGACAAACAAGAGACCCAGTACTTC. This sequence joins TRBV4-2 and TRBJ2-5, with D tentatively TRBD1 (5 bases). This CDR3 is built from 15 residues. CDR1 is LGHNA, CDR2 YNFKEQ, per germline. V was pared by 3 bases and J by 2 bases, with 13 bases between.

The rearrangement links TRBV28 to TRBJ2-5; D not resolved. Germline lookup yields CDR1 MDHEN and CDR2 SYDVKM. The germline V and J ends were trimmed by 3 bases and 5 bases, with 10 bases remaining between them. The CDR3 totals 13 residues. The CDR3 region is CASSFVNGETQYF. The CDR3 DNA sequence: TGTGCCAGCAGTTTTGTGAATGGCGAGACCCAGTACTTC. The full variable domain, in which reference TRBV28 and TRBJ2-5 provide the parts outside the CDR3, is DVKVTQSSRYLVKRTGEKVFLECVQDMDHENMFWYRQDPGLGLRLIYFSYDVKMKEKGDIPEGYSVSREKKERFSLILESASTNQTSMYLCASSFVNGETQYFGPGTRLLVL.

This clonotype was recorded at least ten times. The V call is TRBV4-2, the J call TRBJ2-2; TRBD2 is a possible D gene (6 bases). In germline, CDR1 is LGHNA, CDR2 YNFKEQ. This CDR3 region has 16 residues. V lost 7 bases and J lost 4, with 19 bases in between. The CDR3 spells CASTGGEGRGTGELFF. CDR3 coding DNA: TGTGCCAGCACCGGAGGGGAAGGGCGAGGCACCGGGGAGCTGTTTTTT.

The CDR3 loop is CASRRGPGELFF. The DNA of the CDR3 is TGCGCCAGCAGACGAGGGCCCGGGGAGCTGTTTTTT. The chain combines TRBV5-1 with TRBJ2-2; TRBD2 is a possible D gene (5 bases). Trimming cost V 5 bases and J 6 bases, with 8 bases left between them. Germline V gives CDR1 SGHRS, CDR2 YFSETQ. CDR3 length equals 12 residues.

The chain links TRBV5-1 to TRBJ2-1; maybe TRBD2 (6 bases). The V end was cut by 5 bases, the J end by 5 bases, with 17 bases between. CDR1 is SGHRS and CDR2 is YFSETQ in the germline V gene. The CDR3 has 15 amino acids. The CDR3 DNA follows: TGCGCCAGCAGGTCTCGGACTAAGGCGGACAATGAGCAGTTCTTC. It translates to CASRSRTKADNEQFF.

This clonotype appeared a few times. The V gene is TRBV10-3, the J gene TRBJ2-1; 11 nucleotides match TRBD2. This CDR3 comprises 15 residues. Trimming removed 8 bases from V and 7 bases from J; junction bases left unmatched: 10. Germline V gene data show CDR1 as ENHRY and CDR2 as SYGVKD. CDR3 in amino acids: CAILGVAGGRNEQFF. In DNA, the CDR3 is TGTGCCATCCTGGGGGTAGCGGGGGGGCGGAATGAGCAGTTCTTC.

This rearrangement joins TRBV4-1 to TRBJ2-3, with 7 bases lining up with TRBD1. Per germline, CDR1 MGHRA and CDR2 YSYEKL. The CDR3 is 16 residues long. V lost 4 bases and J lost 1; bases outside the gene matches: 8. The CDR3 nucleotides read TGCGCCAGCAGCCGTGACAGGGTCTCTGGCACAGATACGCAGTATTTT. Translated: CASSRDRVSGTDTQYF.